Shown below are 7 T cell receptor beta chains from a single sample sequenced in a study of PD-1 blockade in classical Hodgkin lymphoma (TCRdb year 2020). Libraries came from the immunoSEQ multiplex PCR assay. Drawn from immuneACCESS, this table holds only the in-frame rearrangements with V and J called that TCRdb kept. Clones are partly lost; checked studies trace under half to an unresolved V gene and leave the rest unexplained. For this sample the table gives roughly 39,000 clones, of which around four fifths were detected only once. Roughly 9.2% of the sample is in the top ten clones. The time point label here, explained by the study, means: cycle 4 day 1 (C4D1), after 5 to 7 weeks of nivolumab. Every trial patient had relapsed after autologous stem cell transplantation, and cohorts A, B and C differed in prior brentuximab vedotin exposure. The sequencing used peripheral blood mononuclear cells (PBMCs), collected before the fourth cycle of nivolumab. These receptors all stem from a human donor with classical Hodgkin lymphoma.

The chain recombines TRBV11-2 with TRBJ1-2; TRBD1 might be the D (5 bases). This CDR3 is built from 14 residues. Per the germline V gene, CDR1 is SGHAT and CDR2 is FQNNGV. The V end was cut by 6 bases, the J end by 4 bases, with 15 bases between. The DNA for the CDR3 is TGTGCCAGCAGGGAAATACAGGAGCCCTATGGCTACACCTTC. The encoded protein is CASREIQEPYGYTF.

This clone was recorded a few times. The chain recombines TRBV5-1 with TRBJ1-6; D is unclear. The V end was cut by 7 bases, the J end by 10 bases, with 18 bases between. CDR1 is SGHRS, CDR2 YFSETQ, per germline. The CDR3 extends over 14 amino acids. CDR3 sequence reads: CASRREGSSSPLHF. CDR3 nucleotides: TGCGCCAGCCGTCGCGAAGGGTCCAGCTCACCCCTCCACTTT.

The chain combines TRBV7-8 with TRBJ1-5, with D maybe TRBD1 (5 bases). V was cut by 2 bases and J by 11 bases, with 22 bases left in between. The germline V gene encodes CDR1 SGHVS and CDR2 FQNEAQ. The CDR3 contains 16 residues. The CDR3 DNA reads TGTGCCAGCAGCTTATATCCAGACAGCGGCGAAATGGCCCAGCATTTT. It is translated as CASSLYPDSGEMAQHF.

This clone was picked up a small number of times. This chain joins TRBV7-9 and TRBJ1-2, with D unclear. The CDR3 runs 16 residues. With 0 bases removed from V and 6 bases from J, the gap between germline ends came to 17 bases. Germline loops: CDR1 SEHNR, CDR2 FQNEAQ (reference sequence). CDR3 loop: CASSLARRLILDGYTF. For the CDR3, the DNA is TGTGCCAGCAGCTTAGCCAGGCGACTTATCCTGGATGGCTACACCTTC.

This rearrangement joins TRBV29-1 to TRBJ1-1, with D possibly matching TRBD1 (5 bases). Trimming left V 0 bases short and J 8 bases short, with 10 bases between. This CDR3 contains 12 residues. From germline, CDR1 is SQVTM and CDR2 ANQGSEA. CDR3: CSVEDTWTEAFF. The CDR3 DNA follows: TGCAGCGTTGAAGATACGTGGACAGAAGCTTTCTTT.

The CDR3 loop is CASSRMVGYTF. CDR3 DNA sequence: TGTGCCAGCAGCCGCATGGTAGGCTACACCTTC. The genes are TRBV7-9 and TRBJ1-2, with D unclear. Germline V CDR1 and CDR2: SEHNR, FQNEAQ (reference sequence). CDR3 size: 11 residues. Trimming removed 5 bases from V and 8 bases from J, with 9 bases in between.

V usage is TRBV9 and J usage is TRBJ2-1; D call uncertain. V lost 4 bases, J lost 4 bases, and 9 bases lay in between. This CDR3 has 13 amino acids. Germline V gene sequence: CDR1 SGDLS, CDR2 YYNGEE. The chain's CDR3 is CASSPYIYNEQFF. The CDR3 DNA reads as TGTGCCAGCAGCCCGTACATATACAATGAGCAGTTCTTC.